One sample yielded the 20 T cell receptor beta chains listed below, sequenced in a study of blood T cell repertoires in COVID-19. The data were produced by immunoSEQ multiplex PCR, yet TCRdb's version contains in-frame clones alone and is incomplete. This table has 250,000 to 300,000 clones, around 83% appearing once. The source material was peripheral blood. These TCRs come from a man of 80 years or more with acute or convalescent COVID-19.

The CDR3 DNA follows: TGCGCCAGCAGATCACAGGGGTTTAGCACAGATACGCAGTATTTT. Translation: CASRSQGFSTDTQYF. V and J are TRBV5-1 and TRBJ2-3; 7 bases align to TRBD1. The V gene's germline CDR1 is SGHRS and CDR2 YFSETQ. The J segment lost 0 bases and the V segment lost 5 bases, leaving 6 bases of the junction unmatched. The CDR3 has 15 amino acids.

The chain uses TRBV5-8 and TRBJ1-2, with unresolved D. Germline CDR1 and CDR2: SGHTS and YDEGEE. V lost 2 bases to trimming and J lost 3 bases, with 8 bases between them. This CDR3 region has 13 residues. CDR3 in DNA: TGTGCCAGCAGCTTTAACCCGGACTATGGCTACACCTTC. Translated: CASSFNPDYGYTF.

The chain recombines TRBV30 with TRBJ1-6; tentatively, D is TRBD1 (5 bases). CDR1 and CDR2 from the germline V gene are GTSNPN and SVGIG (reference sequence). Trimming shortened V by 2 bases and J by 8 bases, and 22 bases separated the two germline ends. CDR3 length: 17 amino acids. CDR3 region: CAWSPAWGVINHSPLHF. The CDR3, as DNA: TGTGCCTGGAGTCCCGCGTGGGGGGTAATAAATCATTCACCCCTCCACTTT.

V is TRBV19 and J is TRBJ2-5; 9 nucleotides align to TRBD2. Germline V gene lookup returns CDR1 LNHDA and CDR2 SQIVND (reference sequence). V gave up 6 bases and J gave up 2 bases; unmatched junction bases: 10. The CDR3 length is 16 residues. The CDR3 coding sequence is TGTGCCAGTAGGTCCAGCGGGGGGACGCAGCAAGAGACCCAGTACTTC. This encodes CASRSSGGTQQETQYF.

The sample holds one count of this clone. The J gene is TRBJ2-1, the V gene TRBV10-3, with a possible D match to TRBD1 (6 bases). This CDR3 contains 14 residues. The V end was cut by 4 bases, the J end by 3 bases, with 10 bases between. Germline V lookup: CDR1 ENHRY, CDR2 SYGVKD. CDR3 loop: CAISGQVDYNEQFF. For the CDR3, the DNA is TGTGCCATCAGTGGACAGGTTGACTACAATGAGCAGTTCTTC.

This chain joins TRBV7-2 and TRBJ2-1; tentatively, D is TRBD1 (6 bases). The CDR3 consists of 15 residues. Germline V CDR1 and CDR2: SGHTA, FQGNSA. The V and J ends lost 5 bases and 3 bases respectively, with 14 bases between them. CDR3 coding DNA: TGTGCCAGCAGCCCCCGGGACACAAGCTACAATGAGCAGTTCTTC. Its translation: CASSPRDTSYNEQFF.

The chain is built from TRBV11-2 and TRBJ1-2; the match to TRBD1 covers 9 bases. CDR1 and CDR2 (germline): SGHAT, FQNNGV. The CDR3 has 15 amino acids. Trimming at V came to 5 bases and at J to 7 bases, leaving 11 bases not matched to a gene. CDR3 nucleotide sequence: TGTGCCAGCAGCCCGCGACAGGGGGAAGACGTTGGCTACACCTTC. It translates to CASSPRQGEDVGYTF.

The rearrangement uses TRBV4-2 and TRBJ1-5, with a weak D call TRBD1 (6 bases). This CDR3 comprises 16 residues. Trimming left V 4 bases short and J 2 bases short, with 15 bases between. In germline, CDR1 is LGHNA, CDR2 YNFKEQ. For the CDR3, the DNA is TGTGCCAGCAGCCGGACAGACACCACCGGCAATCAGCCCCAGCATTTT. This encodes CASSRTDTTGNQPQHF.

This clone was found a few times. The rearrangement uses TRBV7-6 and TRBJ2-3, with TRBD2 identical over 8 bases. Germline trimming cut 1 base from V and 4 bases from J; bases unmatched to any gene: 19. The CDR3 runs to 20 residues. Germline loops: CDR1 SGHVS, CDR2 FNYEAQ. The CDR3 is CASSLGSSGRGASLPDTQYF. The CDR3 DNA follows: TGTGCCAGCAGCTTAGGGTCCTCCGGGCGGGGGGCGTCCCTTCCAGATACGCAGTATTTT.

V gene TRBV7-9 combines with J gene TRBJ1-5; 10 nucleotides align to TRBD1. This CDR3 is 13 amino acids long. Trimming removed 4 bases from V and 10 bases from J; junction bases left unmatched: 4. Germline V gene data show CDR1 as SEHNR and CDR2 as FQNEAQ (reference sequence). CDR3 sequence: CASSSRDRGPQHF. Written as DNA, the CDR3 is TGTGCCAGCAGCTCCCGGGACAGGGGACCCCAGCATTTT.

This rearrangement joins TRBV6-1 to TRBJ2-2; D is possibly TRBD1 (5 bases). V dropped 4 bases and J dropped 2 bases, with 17 bases sitting between them. CDR1 is MNHNS, CDR2 SASEGT, per germline. This CDR3 spans 17 amino acids. The CDR3, as DNA: TGTGCCAGCAGTGCCCCCCTGGGTAGGGGCAACACCGGGGAGCTGTTTTTT. It encodes CASSAPLGRGNTGELFF.

This chain uses TRBV21-1 with TRBJ1-2; the table's D call, TRBD1, was not checked against the DNA. TRBV21-1 is termed a pseudogene. The CDR3 loop spans 14 amino acids. The CDR3 loop reads CASSPQGQVMGYTF. The CDR3 coding sequence is TGTGCCAGCAGCCCGCAAGGACAGGTGATGGGCTACACCTTC.

This clone occurred once. This chain connects TRBV7-3 to TRBJ2-1; the D gene is possibly TRBD2 (5 bases). Trimming left V 0 bases short and J 4 bases short, with 7 bases between. The CDR3 covers 14 residues. CDR1 is SGHTA and CDR2 is FQGTGA in the germline V gene. The CDR3 DNA reads as TGTGCCAGCAGCTTAACGGCGGGTTACAATGAGCAGTTCTTC. This gives the protein CASSLTAGYNEQFF.

The chain is built from TRBV5-1 and TRBJ2-3; the match to TRBD2 covers 8 bases. Germline CDR1 reads SGHRS; CDR2 reads YFSETQ. With 4 bases clipped from V and 1 base from J, the junction kept 5 bases outside the gene matches. This CDR3 region has 15 residues. DNA for the CDR3: TGCGCCAGCAGCCCAGGGCGGGGGGGCACAGATACGCAGTATTTT. The encoded protein is CASSPGRGGTDTQYF.

This clone is deemed large. The V call is TRBV28, the J call TRBJ2-3, with 11 bases that match TRBD2. From germline, CDR1 is MDHEN and CDR2 SYDVKM. There are 18 residues in the CDR3. Germline trimming cut 5 bases from V and 4 bases from J; bases unmatched to any gene: 14. Written as DNA, the CDR3 is TGTGCCAGCAGTCACGATAGCGGGGGGGCCGTAGACGCAGATACGCAGTATTTT. Protein: CASSHDSGGAVDADTQYF.

The chain carries TRBV6-5 and TRBJ1-2; 8 bases match TRBD1. V lost 7 bases and J lost 2; bases outside the gene matches: 6. There are 14 residues in the CDR3. Germline CDR1 reads MNHEY; CDR2 reads SVGAGI. The DNA of the CDR3 is TGTGCCAGCACCATGGGACAGGCAAACTATGGCTACACCTTC. As protein: CASTMGQANYGYTF.

This clone was seen at least ten times. The rearrangement joins TRBV27 to TRBJ2-5, with 11 bases that match TRBD2. V dropped 5 bases and J dropped 3; count of bases not matched to a gene: 11. The germline gives CDR1 MNHEY, CDR2 SMNVEV (reference sequence). The CDR3 spans 17 residues. CDR3 protein: CASSPRASGGFEETQYF. DNA of the CDR3: TGTGCCAGCAGTCCTCGGGCTAGCGGGGGGTTTGAAGAGACCCAGTACTTC.

V gene TRBV28 combines with J gene TRBJ1-3, with D tentatively TRBD1 (5 bases). Germline CDR1 is MDHEN and CDR2 is SYDVKM. The CDR3 spans 16 residues. Trimming removed 5 bases at V and 2 bases at J, with 16 bases between. The CDR3 spells CASSDTLGGAGNTIYF. In DNA, the CDR3 is TGTGCCAGCAGTGACACGTTGGGGGGGGCTGGAAACACCATATATTTT. Supplemented by reference TRBV28 and TRBJ1-3, the full variable domain reads DVKVTQSSRYLVKRTGEKVFLECVQDMDHENMFWYRQDPGLGLRLIYFSYDVKMKEKGDIPEGYSVSREKKERFSLILESASTNQTSMYLCASSDTLGGAGNTIYFGEGSWLTVV.

The gene calls are TRBV28 and TRBJ1-4; 7 bases match TRBD1. In germline, CDR1 is MDHEN, CDR2 SYDVKM. V shed 5 bases, J shed 6 bases, and the junction held 3 bases outside the gene matches. The CDR3 length is 13 residues. The CDR3, as DNA: TGTGCCAGCAGTGGGACAGTAGATGAAAAACTGTTTTTT. As protein: CASSGTVDEKLFF.

In nucleotides, the CDR3 is TGTGCCAGCAGGCCCCTAGGACAGGAACATGGCTACACCTTC. Encoded protein: CASRPLGQEHGYTF. V and J are TRBV6-5 and TRBJ1-2, with 7 positions matching TRBD1. Looked up from germline, CDR1 is MNHEY and CDR2 is SVGAGI. J was trimmed by 6 bases and V by 6 bases; bases with no gene match: 10. This CDR3 contains 14 residues.